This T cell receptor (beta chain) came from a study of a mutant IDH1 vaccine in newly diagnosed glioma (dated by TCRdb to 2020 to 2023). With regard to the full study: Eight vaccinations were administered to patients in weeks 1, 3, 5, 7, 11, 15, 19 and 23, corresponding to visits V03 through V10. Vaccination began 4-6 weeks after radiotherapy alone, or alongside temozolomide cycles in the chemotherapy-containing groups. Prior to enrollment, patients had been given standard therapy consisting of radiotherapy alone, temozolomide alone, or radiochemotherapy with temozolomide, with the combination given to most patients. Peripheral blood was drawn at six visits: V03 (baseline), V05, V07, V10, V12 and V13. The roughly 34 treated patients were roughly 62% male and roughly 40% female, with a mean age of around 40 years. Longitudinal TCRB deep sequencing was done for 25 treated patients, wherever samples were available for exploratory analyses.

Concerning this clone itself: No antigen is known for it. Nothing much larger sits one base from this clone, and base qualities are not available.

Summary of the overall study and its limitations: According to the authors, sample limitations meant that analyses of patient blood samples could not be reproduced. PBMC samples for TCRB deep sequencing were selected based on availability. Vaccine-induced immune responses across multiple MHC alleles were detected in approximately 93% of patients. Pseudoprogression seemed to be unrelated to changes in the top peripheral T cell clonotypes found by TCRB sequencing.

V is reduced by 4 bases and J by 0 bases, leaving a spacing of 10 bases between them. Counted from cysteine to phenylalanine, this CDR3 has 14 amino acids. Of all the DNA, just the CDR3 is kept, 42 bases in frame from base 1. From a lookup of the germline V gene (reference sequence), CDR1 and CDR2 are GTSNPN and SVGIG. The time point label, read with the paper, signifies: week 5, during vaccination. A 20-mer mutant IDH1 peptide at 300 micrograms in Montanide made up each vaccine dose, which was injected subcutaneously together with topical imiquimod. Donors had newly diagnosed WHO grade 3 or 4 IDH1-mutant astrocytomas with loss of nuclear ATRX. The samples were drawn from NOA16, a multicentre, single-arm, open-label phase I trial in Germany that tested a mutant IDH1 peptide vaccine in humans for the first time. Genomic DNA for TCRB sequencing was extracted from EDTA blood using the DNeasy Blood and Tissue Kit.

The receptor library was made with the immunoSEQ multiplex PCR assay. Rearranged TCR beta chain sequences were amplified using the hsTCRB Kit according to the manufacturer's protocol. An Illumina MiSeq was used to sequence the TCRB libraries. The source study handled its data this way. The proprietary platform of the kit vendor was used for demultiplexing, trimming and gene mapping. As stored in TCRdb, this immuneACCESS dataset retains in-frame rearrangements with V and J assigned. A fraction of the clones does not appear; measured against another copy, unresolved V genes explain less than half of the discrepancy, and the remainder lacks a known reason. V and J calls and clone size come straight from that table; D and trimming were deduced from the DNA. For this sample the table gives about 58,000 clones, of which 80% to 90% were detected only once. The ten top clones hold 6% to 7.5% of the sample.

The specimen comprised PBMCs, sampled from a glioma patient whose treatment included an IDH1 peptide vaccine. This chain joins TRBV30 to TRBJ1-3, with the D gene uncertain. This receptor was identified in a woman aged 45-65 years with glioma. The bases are TGTGCCTGGACCCGGACGGCCTCTGGAAACACCATATATTTT. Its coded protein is CAWTRTASGNTIYF.